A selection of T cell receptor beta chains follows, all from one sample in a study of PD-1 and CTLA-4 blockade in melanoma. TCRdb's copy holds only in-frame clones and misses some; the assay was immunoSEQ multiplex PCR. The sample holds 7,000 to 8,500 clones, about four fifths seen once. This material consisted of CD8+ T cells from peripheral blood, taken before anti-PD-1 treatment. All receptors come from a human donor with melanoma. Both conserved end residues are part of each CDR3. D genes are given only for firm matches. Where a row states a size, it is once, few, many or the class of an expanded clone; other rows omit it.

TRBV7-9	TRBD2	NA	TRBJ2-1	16	CASSLGGSGSFNEQFF	TGTGCCAGCAGCTTAGGAGGTAGCGGGAGTTTCAATGAGCAGTTCTTC
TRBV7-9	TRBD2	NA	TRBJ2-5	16	CASSLGWREGLETQYF	TGTGCCAGCAGTCTAGGGTGGCGGGAGGGCCTAGAGACCCAGTACTTC
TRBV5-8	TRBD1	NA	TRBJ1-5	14	CASSSTGNNQPQHF	TGTGCCAGCAGCTCGACAGGGAACAATCAGCCCCAGCATTTT
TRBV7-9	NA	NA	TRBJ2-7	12	CASSLGVYEQYF	TGTGCCAGCAGCCTAGGGGTTTACGAGCAGTACTTC
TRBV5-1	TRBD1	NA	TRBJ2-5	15	CASSLQGARGETQYF	TGCGCCAGCAGCTTACAGGGGGCGAGAGGAGAGACCCAGTACTTC
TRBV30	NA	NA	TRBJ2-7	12	CAWSGLEGEQYF	TGTGCCTGGAGTGGCCTCGAGGGGGAGCAGTACTTC
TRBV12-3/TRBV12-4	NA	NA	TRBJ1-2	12	CASSLGLVGYTF	TGTGCCAGCAGTTTAGGGCTAGTAGGCTACACCTTC
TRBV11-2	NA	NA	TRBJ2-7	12	CASSLGGVEQYF	TGTGCCAGCAGCTTAGGAGGGGTCGAGCAGTACTTC
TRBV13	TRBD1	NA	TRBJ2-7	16	CASSSTGASFSYEQYF	TGTGCCAGCAGCTCGACAGGGGCCTCCTTCTCCTACGAGCAGTACTTC
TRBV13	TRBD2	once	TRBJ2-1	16	CASSFRTSGPNNEQFF	TGTGCCAGCAGCTTCCGGACTAGCGGGCCCAACAATGAGCAGTTCTTC
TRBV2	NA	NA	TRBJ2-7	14	CASIWSQASYEQYF	TGTGCCAGCATCTGGTCACAGGCCTCCTACGAGCAGTACTTC
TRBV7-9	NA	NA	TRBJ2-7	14	CASSSGKLSYEQYF	TGTGCCAGCAGCTCGGGAAAACTCTCCTACGAGCAGTACTTC
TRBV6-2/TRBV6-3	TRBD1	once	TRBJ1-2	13	CASSHPTGNGYTF	TGTGCCAGCAGTCACCCGACAGGGAATGGCTACACCTTC